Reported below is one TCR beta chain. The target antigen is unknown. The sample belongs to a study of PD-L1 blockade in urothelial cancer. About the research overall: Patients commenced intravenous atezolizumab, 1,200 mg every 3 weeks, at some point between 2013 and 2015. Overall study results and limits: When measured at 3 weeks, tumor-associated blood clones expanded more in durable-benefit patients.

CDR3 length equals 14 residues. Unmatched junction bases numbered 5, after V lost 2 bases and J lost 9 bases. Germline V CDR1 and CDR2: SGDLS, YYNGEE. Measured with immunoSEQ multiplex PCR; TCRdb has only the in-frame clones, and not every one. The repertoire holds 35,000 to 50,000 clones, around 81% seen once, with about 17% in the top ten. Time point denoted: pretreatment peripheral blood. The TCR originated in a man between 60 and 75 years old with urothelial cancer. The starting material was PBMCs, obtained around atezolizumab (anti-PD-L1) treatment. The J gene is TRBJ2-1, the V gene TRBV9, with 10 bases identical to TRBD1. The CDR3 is CASSVTGGSGEQFF. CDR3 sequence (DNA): TGTGCCAGCAGCGTGACAGGGGGCTCGGGTGAGCAGTTCTTC.